Following are 3 T cell receptor beta chains from one sample sequenced in a study of blood T cell repertoires in COVID-19. Generated by immunoSEQ multiplex PCR, the TCRdb table keeps only in-frame clones and is missing some. The table has some 270,000 clones, approximately 83% seen once. Sequenced input: PBMCs or T cells enriched from blood (not recorded which). The receptors come from a woman aged 25-40 years who had recovered from COVID-19.

This clone occurred a few times. Mismatch with germline at one junction end may stem from a read error. The chain is built from TRBV7-8 and TRBJ1-2; 10 bases agree with TRBD1. This CDR3 is built from 16 residues. Germline V gene lookup returns CDR1 SGHVS and CDR2 FQNEAQ. The CDR3 loop is CASRLERTGGIYGYTF. CDR3 DNA sequence: TGTGCCAGCAGATTAGAGAGGACAGGGGGTATCTATGGCTACACCTTC.

The chain is built from TRBV7-9 and TRBJ2-7; D unclear. The CDR3 length is 13 residues. Trimming pared 4 bases from V and 2 bases from J, leaving 9 bases between. The germline V gene encodes CDR1 SEHNR and CDR2 FQNEAQ (reference sequence). The CDR3 region has the DNA TGTGCCAGCAGCTCCAGGCTACCCTACGAGCAGTACTTC. It translates to CASSSRLPYEQYF.

This clone was seen a single time. The rearrangement joins TRBV29-1 to TRBJ1-1, with D unresolved. CDR3 length equals 14 residues. Between the trimmed V and J ends, which lost 3 bases and 3 bases, there was a span of 14 bases. Germline CDR1 is SQVTM and CDR2 is ANQGSEA. The CDR3 DNA reads as TGCAGCGTTGACTGGCAGGATCCGTACACTGAAGCTTTCTTT. Its translation: CSVDWQDPYTEAFF.